These 27 T cell receptor beta chains share one sample of origin, sequenced in a study of blood T cell repertoires in COVID-19. The repertoire was sequenced with immunoSEQ multiplex PCR; TCRdb's copy has only in-frame clones and lacks some. Found here are tens of thousands of clones, approximately 80% of them singletons; the top ten hold around 9.6%. Sequenced material: peripheral blood. These receptors all come from a man over 45 with COVID-19, enrolled during active disease.

The V and J genes are TRBV29-1 and TRBJ1-2; D gene unclear. Germline values: CDR1 SQVTM, CDR2 ANQGSEA. The V end lost 6 bases, the J end lost 2 bases, and 13 bases lay between the germline ends. CDR3 length: 13 residues. CDR3 coding DNA: TGCAGCGTCCAGAATTCACTAAACTATGGCTACACCTTC. Encoded protein: CSVQNSLNYGYTF.

The chain joins TRBV3-1 (or the pseudogene TRBV3-2) to TRBJ1-4; 8 bases align to TRBD1. The length of the CDR3 is 15 residues. The ends lost 4 bases at V and 4 bases at J; junction bases unmatched: 5. Per the germline V gene, CDR1 is LGHDT and CDR2 is YNNKEL (reference sequence). The CDR3 nucleotides are TGTGCCAGCAGCCTCCGGACAGGGAATAATGAAAAACTGTTTTTT. It codes for CASSLRTGNNEKLFF.

V gene TRBV5-1 combines with J gene TRBJ2-7, with D possibly matching TRBD1 (6 bases). CDR1 is SGHRS and CDR2 is YFSETQ in the germline V gene. V was cut by 3 bases and J by 6 bases, with 19 bases left in between. This CDR3 spans 15 amino acids. DNA for the CDR3: TGCGCCAGCAGCTCTGGACAGCTGCGGAGAGGCGAGCAGTACTTC. This sequence encodes CASSSGQLRRGEQYF.

The chain combines TRBV7-8 with TRBJ2-7; 7 bases map to TRBD1. Germline V gene data show CDR1 as SGHVS and CDR2 as FQNEAQ. Trimming took 3 bases from V and 3 from J; bases not matched to a gene: 8. This CDR3 comprises 15 residues. CDR3 coding DNA: TGTGCCAGCAGCTTCGACAGGGAAGGGGGCTACGAGCAGTACTTC. Protein product: CASSFDREGGYEQYF.

This clone appeared once. In DNA form, the CDR3 reads TGCGCCAGCAGCCAAGTCAGGGCGAACACTGAAGCTTTCTTT. Translated: CASSQVRANTEAFF. The chain couples TRBV4-3 to TRBJ1-1, with a tentative D call TRBD1 (5 bases). The germline V gene encodes CDR1 LGHNA and CDR2 YSLEER. V lost 1 base to trimming and J lost 1 base, with 7 bases between them. The CDR3 has 14 amino acids.

This clone was recorded once. The chain carries TRBV7-2 and TRBJ1-2; a possible D gene is TRBD1 (5 bases). Trimming removed 1 base from V and 4 bases from J, with 13 bases in between. Germline V gene sequence: CDR1 SGHTA, CDR2 FQGNSA. The CDR3 spans 15 residues. The CDR3 DNA reads as TGTGCCAGCAGCTTAGTGACCCAGGGTTCCTATGGCTACACCTTC. It specifies CASSLVTQGSYGYTF.

The chain employs TRBV11-2 and TRBJ2-1; D ambiguous. Germline CDR1 is SGHAT and CDR2 is FQNNGV. V was clipped by 2 bases and J by 0 bases, with 5 bases between them. CDR3 size: 14 residues. Here the CDR3 reads CASSLQSSYNEQFF. CDR3 nucleotides: TGTGCCAGCAGCTTACAGTCCTCCTACAATGAGCAGTTCTTC.

This clone was recorded only once. The genes are TRBV6-2 or TRBV6-3 and TRBJ2-3; 7 nucleotides match TRBD2. With 0 bases clipped from V and 5 bases from J, the junction kept 8 bases outside the gene matches. CDR1 MNHEY and CDR2 SVGEGT come from the germline V gene. The CDR3 is made up of 16 amino acids. The CDR3 coding sequence is TGTGCCAGCAGTTACTCGGGCGCGGGAGTTGGAGATACGCAGTATTTT. Translated, it gives CASSYSGAGVGDTQYF.

The chain employs TRBV4-1 and TRBJ2-7, with D perhaps TRBD1 (6 bases). The CDR3 has 17 amino acids. Trimming removed 1 base from V and 2 bases from J, with 18 bases in between. The germline gives CDR1 MGHRA, CDR2 YSYEKL. The CDR3 loop reads CASSQGLRRGFPYEQYF. The CDR3 bases are TGCGCCAGCAGCCAAGGCCTTCGAAGGGGGTTTCCCTACGAGCAGTACTTC.

This chain connects TRBV7-3 to TRBJ2-1; 11 positions agree with TRBD2. The germline V gene encodes CDR1 SGHTA and CDR2 FQGTGA. Germline trimming cut 6 bases from V and 6 bases from J; bases unmatched to any gene: 7. The CDR3 totals 15 residues. CDR3 nucleotides: TGTGCCAGCAGTACACTAGCGGGAGCTCCCAATGAGCAGTTCTTC. Protein product: CASSTLAGAPNEQFF.

The genes are TRBV14 and TRBJ1-5, with TRBD1 as a possible D gene (5 bases). The CDR3 runs to 13 residues. Germline V CDR1 and CDR2: SGHDN, FVKESK. V was clipped by 3 bases and J by 6 bases, with 9 bases between them. The CDR3 DNA reads as TGTGCCAGCAGCCAGGGGCTCGGTCAGCCCCAGCATTTT. Residues: CASSQGLGQPQHF.

This chain uses TRBV18 with TRBJ2-1, with TRBD2 matching 11 bases. The CDR3 sequence is 16 residues long. Germline V gene lookup returns CDR1 KGHSH and CDR2 LQKENI. After removal of 3 bases from V and 6 bases from J, the junction contained 7 bases not matched to a gene. CDR3 coding DNA: TGTGCCAGCTCACCTCAAAGGACTAGCGGGTTCAATGAGCAGTTCTTC. Its protein product is CASSPQRTSGFNEQFF.

This sequence joins TRBV6-6 and TRBJ2-5; 15 nucleotides align to TRBD2. Germline V lookup: CDR1 MNHNY, CDR2 SVGAGI (reference sequence). The CDR3 is made up of 18 amino acids. The trim removed 5 bases at V and 1 base at J, leaving 8 bases unmatched. CDR3: CASSLGLAGGPIQETQYF. The CDR3 bases are TGTGCCAGCAGTCTCGGACTAGCGGGAGGGCCCATCCAAGAGACCCAGTACTTC.

The chain is built from TRBV19 and TRBJ1-1, with 8 bases identical to TRBD1. The length of the CDR3 is 15 residues. The V gene's germline CDR1 is LNHDA and CDR2 SQIVND (reference sequence). The junction had 8 bases not matched to a gene; V was cut back by 5 bases and J by 3 bases. The CDR3 DNA reads TGTGCCAGTAGTGATCCCAGGGGGCGGGACACTGAAGCTTTCTTT. Translation gives CASSDPRGRDTEAFF.

The chain combines TRBV7-2 with TRBJ2-3, with TRBD2 matching over 10 bases. The ends lost 1 base at V and 4 bases at J; junction bases unmatched: 2. The CDR3 spans 15 residues. Germline V CDR1 and CDR2: SGHTA, FQGNSA. CDR3 amino acids: CASSLDSGRPDTQYF. For the CDR3, the DNA is TGTGCCAGCAGCTTAGATAGCGGGAGGCCAGATACGCAGTATTTT.

This chain links TRBV9 with TRBJ2-5; possible D gene TRBD2, 6 bases. Germline loops: CDR1 SGDLS, CDR2 YYNGEE. This CDR3 region has 14 residues. V lost 0 bases to trimming and J lost 2 bases, with 8 bases between them. The CDR3 coding sequence is TGTGCCAGCAGCGTAGATCGGGAGCAAGAGACCCAGTACTTC. This translates into CASSVDREQETQYF.

J is TRBJ2-3 and V is TRBV28, with TRBD2 matching 7 bases. Germline V lookup: CDR1 MDHEN, CDR2 SYDVKM. The CDR3 length is 16 residues. V dropped 5 bases and J dropped 2; count of bases not matched to a gene: 10. CDR3 sequence: CASSLSPSGSTDTQYF. CDR3 coding DNA: TGTGCCAGCAGTCTTTCCCCTAGCGGTTCCACAGATACGCAGTATTTT. The variable domain in full, with the rest retrieved from reference TRBV28 and TRBJ2-3, is DVKVTQSSRYLVKRTGEKVFLECVQDMDHENMFWYRQDPGLGLRLIYFSYDVKMKEKGDIPEGYSVSREKKERFSLILESASTNQTSMYLCASSLSPSGSTDTQYFGPGTRLTVL.

This clone was observed a handful of times. V usage is TRBV2 and J usage is TRBJ1-5; unclear D gene. Trimming removed 2 bases at V and 7 bases at J, with 12 bases between. The CDR3 is 14 amino acids. CDR1 is SNHLY and CDR2 is FYNNEI in the germline V gene. CDR3 sequence (DNA): TGTGCCAGCAGTGAAAGGAGGAGCCGGCAGCCCCAGCATTTT. Residues: CASSERRSRQPQHF. Filled out from reference TRBV2 and TRBJ1-5, the complete variable domain reads EPEVTQTPSHQVTQMGQEVILRCVPISNHLYFYWYRQILGQKVEFLVSFYNNEISEKSEIFDDQFSVERPDGSNFTLKIRSTKLEDSAMYFCASSERRSRQPQHFGDGTRLSIL.

J is TRBJ1-4 and V is TRBV18; no reliable D call. Germline V lookup: CDR1 KGHSH, CDR2 LQKENI. The CDR3 runs 14 residues. Trimming removed 3 bases from V and 11 bases from J, with 16 bases in between. CDR3 sequence (DNA): TGTGCCAGCTCACCCCCGGCGGGTGATCGGAAACTGTTTTTT. Translation gives CASSPPAGDRKLFF. The whole variable domain, remainder taken from reference TRBV18 and TRBJ1-4, is NAGVMQNPRHLVRRRGQEARLRCSPMKGHSHVYWYRQLPEEGLKFMVYLQKENIIDESGMPKERFSAEFPKEGPSILRIQQVVRGDSAAYFCASSPPAGDRKLFFGSGTQLSVL.

The genes are TRBV29-1 and TRBJ1-3; TRBD1 might be the D (6 bases). Trimming left V 6 bases short and J 4 bases short, with 10 bases between. Germline CDR1 SQVTM, CDR2 ANQGSEA. The CDR3 is 12 residues long. In DNA, the CDR3 is TGCAGCGTACAGGGTGGAGGAAACACCATATATTTT. It yields the protein CSVQGGGNTIYF.

This clone was seen a handful of times. This chain uses TRBV10-3 with TRBJ1-5, with 7 bases aligning to TRBD1. The CDR3 has 17 amino acids. The ends lost 0 bases at V and 0 bases at J; junction bases unmatched: 5. CDR1 and CDR2 from the germline V gene are ENHRY and SYGVKD. The CDR3: CAISESKGALSNQPQHF. CDR3 bases: TGTGCCATCAGTGAGTCGAAGGGGGCTCTTAGCAATCAGCCCCAGCATTTT.

This chain links TRBV19 with TRBJ1-1, with 9 bases matching TRBD1. The CDR3 is 13 amino acids. Per germline, CDR1 LNHDA and CDR2 SQIVND (reference sequence). After removal of 6 bases from V and 3 bases from J, the junction contained 2 bases not matched to a gene. The CDR3 DNA follows: TGTGCCAGTAGGGGACAGGGCGACACTGAAGCTTTCTTT. As protein: CASRGQGDTEAFF.

This sequence joins TRBV5-1 and TRBJ2-3, with TRBD2 as a possible D gene (5 bases). V lost 0 bases and J 2 bases, leaving 13 bases between the germline ends. CDR1 is SGHRS and CDR2 is YFSETQ in the germline V gene. CDR3 length equals 16 residues. The CDR3: CASSLAFSAHTDTQYF. The CDR3 nucleotides are TGCGCCAGCAGCTTGGCCTTTAGCGCACACACAGATACGCAGTATTTT.

The V call is TRBV19, the J call TRBJ2-6; 11 nucleotides line up with TRBD2. V was clipped by 5 bases and J by 1 base; unmatched bases: 1. Germline lookup yields CDR1 LNHDA and CDR2 SQIVND (reference sequence). The CDR3 sequence is 16 residues long. In nucleotides, the CDR3 is TGTGCCAGTAGTCTAGCGGGAGGTTCTGGGGCCAACGTCCTGACTTTC. It codes for CASSLAGGSGANVLTF.

This chain uses TRBV6-6 with TRBJ1-2; D ambiguous. CDR1 and CDR2 from the germline V gene are MNHNY and SVGAGI (reference sequence). CDR3 length equals 14 residues. Between the trimmed V and J ends, which lost 1 base and 4 bases, there was a span of 10 bases. Here the CDR3 DNA reads TGTGCCAGCAGTTACTTCGGGGAAACCTATGGCTACACCTTC. As protein: CASSYFGETYGYTF.

J is TRBJ2-5 and V is TRBV7-9; D perhaps matches TRBD2 (6 bases). The CDR3 has 16 residues. Germline CDR1 and CDR2: SEHNR and FQNEAQ (reference sequence). The germline V and J ends were trimmed by 4 bases and 4 bases, with 19 bases remaining between them. CDR3 sequence (DNA): TGTGCCAGCAGCTCCCTCTCTTTAGCGGTTCGAGAGACCCAGTACTTC. Its protein is CASSSLSLAVRETQYF.

The chain recombines TRBV29-1 with TRBJ2-1; 9 bases match TRBD1. V lost 6 bases, J lost 4 bases, and 7 bases stayed unmatched. Germline V gene data show CDR1 as SQVTM and CDR2 as ANQGSEA. The length of the CDR3 is 14 residues. The CDR3, as DNA: TGCAGCGTATCTGGACAGGGGAAATACAATGAGCAGTTCTTC. It specifies CSVSGQGKYNEQFF.